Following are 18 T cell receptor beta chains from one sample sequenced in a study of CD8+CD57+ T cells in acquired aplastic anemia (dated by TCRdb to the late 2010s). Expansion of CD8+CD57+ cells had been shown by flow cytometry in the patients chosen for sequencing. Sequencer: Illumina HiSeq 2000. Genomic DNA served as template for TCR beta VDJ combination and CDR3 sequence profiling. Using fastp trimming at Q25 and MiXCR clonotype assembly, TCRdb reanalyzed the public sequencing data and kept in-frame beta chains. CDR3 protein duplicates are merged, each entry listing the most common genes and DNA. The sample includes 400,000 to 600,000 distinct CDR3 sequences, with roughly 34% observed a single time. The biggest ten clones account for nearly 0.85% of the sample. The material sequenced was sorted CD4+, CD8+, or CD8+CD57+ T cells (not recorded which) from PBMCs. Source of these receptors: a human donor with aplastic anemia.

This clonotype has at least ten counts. In DNA, the CDR3 is TGTGCCAGTAGTGGACAGGGACAGGGCAATCAGCCCCAGCATTTT. It is translated as CASSGQGQGNQPQHF. This rearrangement joins TRBV19 to TRBJ1-5; the match to TRBD1 covers 8 bases. Germline assignment: CDR1 LNHDA and CDR2 SQIVND (reference sequence). This CDR3 has 15 residues. Losses at the gene ends were 5 bases for V and 2 bases for J; bases not matched to a gene: 5. Using reference TRBV19 and TRBJ1-5 for the parts outside the CDR3, the full variable domain is DGGITQSPKYLFRKEGQNVTLSCEQNLNHDAMYWYRQDPGQGLRLIYYSQIVNDFQKGDIAEGYSVSREKKESFPLTVTSAQKNPTAFYLCASSGQGQGNQPQHFGDGTRLSIL.

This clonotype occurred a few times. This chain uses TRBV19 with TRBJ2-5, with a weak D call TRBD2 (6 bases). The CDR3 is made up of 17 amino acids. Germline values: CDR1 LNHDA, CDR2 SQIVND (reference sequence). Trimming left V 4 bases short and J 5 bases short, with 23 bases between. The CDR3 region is CASSTSSGPGGGETQYF. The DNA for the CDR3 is TGTGCCAGTAGTACGTCCTCGGGTCCGGGTGGAGGGGAGACCCAGTACTTC.

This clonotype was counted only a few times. As DNA, the CDR3 is TGTGCCAGCAGCTCCTTTTTTGTGACAGGGTCGTACGAGCAGTACTTC. Translation gives CASSSFFVTGSYEQYF. The J gene is TRBJ2-7, the V gene TRBV7-2; 7 nucleotides agree with TRBD1. V lost 4 bases to trimming and J lost 4 bases; unmatched junction nucleotides: 13. CDR3 length equals 16 residues. Germline lookup yields CDR1 SGHTA and CDR2 FQGNSA.

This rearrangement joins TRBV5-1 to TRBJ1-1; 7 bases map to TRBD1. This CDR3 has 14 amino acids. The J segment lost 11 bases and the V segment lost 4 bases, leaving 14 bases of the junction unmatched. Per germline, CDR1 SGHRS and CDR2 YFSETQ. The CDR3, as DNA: TGCGCCAGCAGCATCCTCGGGGACAGCCAACATGCTTTCTTT. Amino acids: CASSILGDSQHAFF.

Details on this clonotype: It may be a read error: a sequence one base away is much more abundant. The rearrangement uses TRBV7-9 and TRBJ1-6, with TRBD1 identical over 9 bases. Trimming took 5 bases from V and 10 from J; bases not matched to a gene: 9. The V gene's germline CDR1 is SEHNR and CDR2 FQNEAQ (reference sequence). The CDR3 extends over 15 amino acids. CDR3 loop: CASSPGQGSGSPLHF. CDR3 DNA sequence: TGTGCCAGCAGCCCCGGACAGGGGTCGGGGTCACCCCTCCACTTT.

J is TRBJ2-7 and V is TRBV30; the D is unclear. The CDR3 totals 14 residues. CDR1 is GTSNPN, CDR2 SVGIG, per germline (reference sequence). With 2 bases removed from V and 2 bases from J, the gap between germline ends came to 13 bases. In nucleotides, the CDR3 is TGTGCCTGGAGTCTCCGTGTTTTTACCTACGAGCAGTACTTC. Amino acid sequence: CAWSLRVFTYEQYF.

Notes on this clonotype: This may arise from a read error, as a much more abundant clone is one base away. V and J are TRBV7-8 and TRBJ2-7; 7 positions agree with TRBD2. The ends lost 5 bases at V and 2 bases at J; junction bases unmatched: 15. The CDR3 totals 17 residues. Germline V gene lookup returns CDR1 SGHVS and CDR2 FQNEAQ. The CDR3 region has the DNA TGTGCCAGCAGCCCACGCGGGGGACGGTCGGCGGCCTACGAGCAGTACTTC. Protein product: CASSPRGGRSAAYEQYF. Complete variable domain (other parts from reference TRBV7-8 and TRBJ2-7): GAGVSQSPRYKVAKRGQDVALRCDPISGHVSLFWYQQALGQGPEFLTYFQNEAQLDKSGLPSDRFFAERPEGSVSTLKIQRTQQEDSAVYLCASSPRGGRSAAYEQYFGPGTRLTVT.

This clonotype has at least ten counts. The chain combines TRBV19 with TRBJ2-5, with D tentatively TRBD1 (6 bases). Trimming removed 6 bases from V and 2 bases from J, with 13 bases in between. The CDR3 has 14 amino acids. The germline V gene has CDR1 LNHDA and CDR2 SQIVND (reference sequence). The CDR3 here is CASSARDTQETQYF. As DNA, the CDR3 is TGTGCCAGTAGCGCCCGGGACACTCAAGAGACCCAGTACTTC.

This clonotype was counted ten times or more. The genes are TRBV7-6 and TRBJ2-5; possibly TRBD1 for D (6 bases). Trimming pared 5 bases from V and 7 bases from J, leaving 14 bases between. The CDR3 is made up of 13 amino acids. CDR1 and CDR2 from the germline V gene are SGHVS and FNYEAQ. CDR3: CASSTGEGGTQYF. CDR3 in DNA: TGTGCCAGCAGCACAGGCGAAGGGGGGACCCAGTACTTC.

The CDR3, as DNA: TGTGCCAGCGGCAGTCCGGGGGTTAACTATGGCTACACCTTC. Residues: CASGSPGVNYGYTF. V and J are TRBV7-8 and TRBJ1-2; TRBD1 is a possible D gene (5 bases). Trimming stripped 8 bases from V and 1 base from J, with 14 bases between. The CDR3 is made up of 14 amino acids. The germline gives CDR1 SGHVS, CDR2 FQNEAQ.

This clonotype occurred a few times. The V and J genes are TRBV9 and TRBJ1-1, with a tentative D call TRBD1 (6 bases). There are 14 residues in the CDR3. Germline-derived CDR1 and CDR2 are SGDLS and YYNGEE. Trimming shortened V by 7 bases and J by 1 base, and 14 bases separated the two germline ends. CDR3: CASGKQGTNTEAFF. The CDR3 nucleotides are TGTGCCAGCGGAAAACAGGGAACGAACACTGAAGCTTTCTTT.

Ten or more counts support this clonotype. In DNA form, the CDR3 reads TGTGCCACCAGTGATCCAAACACAGATACGCAGTATTTT. As protein: CATSDPNTDTQYF. The V gene is TRBV24-1, the J gene TRBJ2-3; D is unresolved. V was clipped by 3 bases and J by 2 bases, with 5 bases between them. Looked up from germline, CDR1 is KGHDR and CDR2 is SFDVKD. The CDR3 sequence is 13 residues long.

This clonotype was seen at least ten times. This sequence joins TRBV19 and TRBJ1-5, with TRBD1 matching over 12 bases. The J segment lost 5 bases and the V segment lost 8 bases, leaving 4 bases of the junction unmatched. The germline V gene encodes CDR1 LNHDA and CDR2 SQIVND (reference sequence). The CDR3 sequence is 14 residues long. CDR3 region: CASSGTGGYQPQHF. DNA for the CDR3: TGTGCCAGTTCCGGGACAGGGGGCTATCAGCCCCAGCATTTT.

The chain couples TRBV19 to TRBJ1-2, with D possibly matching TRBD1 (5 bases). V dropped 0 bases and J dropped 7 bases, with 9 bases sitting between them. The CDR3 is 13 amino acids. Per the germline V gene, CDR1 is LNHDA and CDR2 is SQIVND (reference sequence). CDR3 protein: CASSIDPGSGYTF. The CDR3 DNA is TGTGCCAGTAGTATAGATCCAGGGAGTGGCTACACCTTC.

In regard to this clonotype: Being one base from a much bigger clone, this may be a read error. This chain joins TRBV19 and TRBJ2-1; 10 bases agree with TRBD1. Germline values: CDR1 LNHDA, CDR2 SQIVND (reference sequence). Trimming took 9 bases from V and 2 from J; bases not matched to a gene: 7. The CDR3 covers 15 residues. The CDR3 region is CASADRGGPYNEQFF. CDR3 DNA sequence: TGTGCCAGCGCGGACAGGGGGGGACCCTACAATGAGCAGTTCTTC.

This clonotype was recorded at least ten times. CDR3 in amino acids: CATMEAYEQYF. CDR3 in DNA: TGTGCCACTATGGAAGCCTACGAGCAGTACTTC. The chain recombines TRBV19 with TRBJ2-7, with unresolved D. V lost 10 bases and J lost 2, with 9 bases in between. Germline V CDR1 and CDR2: LNHDA, SQIVND (reference sequence). The CDR3 has 11 residues.

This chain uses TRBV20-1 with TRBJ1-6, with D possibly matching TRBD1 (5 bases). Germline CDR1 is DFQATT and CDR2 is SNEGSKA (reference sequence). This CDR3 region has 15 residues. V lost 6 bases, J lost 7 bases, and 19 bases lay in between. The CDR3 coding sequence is TGCAGTGCCAGCAGCCCAGGGCTTTACAATTCACCCCTCCACTTT. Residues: CSASSPGLYNSPLHF.

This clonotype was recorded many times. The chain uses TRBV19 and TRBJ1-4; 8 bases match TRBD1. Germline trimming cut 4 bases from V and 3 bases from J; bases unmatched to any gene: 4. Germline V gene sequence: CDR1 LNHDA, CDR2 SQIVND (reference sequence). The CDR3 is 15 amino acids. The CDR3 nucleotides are TGTGCCAGTAGTACCCGACAGGGGTCTAATGAAAAACTGTTTTTT. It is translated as CASSTRQGSNEKLFF.